This T cell receptor (beta chain) was identified in a study of response to subunit inactivated influenza vaccine. Overall study findings and caveats: That few new T cells are recruited by each seasonal influenza vaccination was the authors' suggestion.

The ends lost 6 bases at V and 1 base at J; junction bases unmatched: 5. CDR1 is MNHNS and CDR2 is SASEGT in the germline V gene. CDR3 length equals 14 residues. Of note for this clonotype: Its antigen remains unidentified.

TCRdb used MiXCR to reprocess the RT-PCR reads, holding one entry per CDR3 protein. The table records roughly 760,000 distinct CDR3 sequences, 21% of them present only once. The sequence was collected from a man aged 45-60 years who received an inactivated influenza vaccine. Sequencing was performed on PBMCs from blood, taken around 5 days after vaccination. The chain is built from TRBV6-1 and TRBJ2-7, with TRBD2 matching 8 bases. The CDR3 DNA follows: TGTGCCAGCAGGCGGGGGGCCGTGTCCTACGAGCAGTACTTC. Protein sequence: CASRRGAVSYEQYF.